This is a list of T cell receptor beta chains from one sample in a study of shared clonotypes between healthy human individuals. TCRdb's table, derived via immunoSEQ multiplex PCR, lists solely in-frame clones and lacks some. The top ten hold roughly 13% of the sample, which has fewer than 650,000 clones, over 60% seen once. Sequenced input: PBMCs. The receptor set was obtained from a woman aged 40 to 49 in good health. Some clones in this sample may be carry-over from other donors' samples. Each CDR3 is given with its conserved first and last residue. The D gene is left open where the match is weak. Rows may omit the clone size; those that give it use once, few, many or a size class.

TGTGCCAGCAGCAGGACAGGGATATTACATGAAGCTTTCTTT CASSRTGILHEAFF TRBD1 TRBJ1-1 TRBV28 .
TGTGCCAGTAGCTCCCCGGACAGGGGGAGCTCCTACGAGCAGTACTTC CASSSPDRGSSYEQYF TRBD1 TRBJ2-7 TRBV19 .
TGTGCCAGTGCGGGACAGGCGAGCTCCTACAATGAGCAGTTCTTC CASAGQASSYNEQFF TRBD1 TRBJ2-1 TRBV7-2 .
TGTGCCATCCGGGGACAGGGGGCCGGGGAGACCCAGTACTTC CAIRGQGAGETQYF TRBD1 TRBJ2-5 TRBV10-3 .
TGTGCCAGCAGCTTGCAGGCGACTAACTATGGCTACACCTTC CASSLQATNYGYTF . TRBJ1-2 TRBV5-6 .
TGTGCCAGCAGCTTGGCTAGCGGGAGTGTTAATACGCAGTATTTT CASSLASGSVNTQYF TRBD2 TRBJ2-3 TRBV7-3 .
TGTGCCAGCAGTGTCGACAGGGGGTCCGAGCAGTACTTC CASSVDRGSEQYF TRBD1 TRBJ2-7 TRBV2 .
TGTGCCAGCAGTTTGGGAGGGTACCGGCCCCAGCATTTT CASSLGGYRPQHF . TRBJ1-5 TRBV28 few
TGCGCCAGCAGCTTCCTAGCGGGTTCCTCCTACAATGAGCAGTTCTTC CASSFLAGSSYNEQFF TRBD2 TRBJ2-1 TRBV5-1 .
TGTGCCAGTAGTATTTCTGGCTCTGGGGCCAACGTCCTGACTTTC CASSISGSGANVLTF . TRBJ2-6 TRBV19 few
TGTGCCACGGCCCTCCAAAACACCTACAATGAGCAGTTCTTC CATALQNTYNEQFF . TRBJ2-1 TRBV19 .
TGTGCCAGCAGCTTGGCGGAAGGAGCGGGAGTAACCGGGGAGCTGTTTTTT CASSLAEGAGVTGELFF TRBD2 TRBJ2-2 TRBV5-6 .
TGTGCCAGCAGCTTAGATGAGGACAGGGGAGTCACCTACGAGCAGTACTTC CASSLDEDRGVTYEQYF TRBD1 TRBJ2-7 TRBV11-3 .
TGTGCCAGCAGCGCCTTGACAGGACTAGCGGGACCCTACGAGCAGTACTTC CASSALTGLAGPYEQYF TRBD2 TRBJ2-7 TRBV5-4 .
TGCGCCAGCAGCTACGGGGACGGCTATGGCTACACCTTC CASSYGDGYGYTF . TRBJ1-2 TRBV5-1 .
TGTGCCAGCAGCTCCTCCGCGGGAGGACTGTTCTCCTACGAGCAGTACTTC CASSSSAGGLFSYEQYF TRBD2 TRBJ2-7 TRBV11-2 .
TGTGCCAGCAGCTTAGCCCTGGCACCCCAGGGAGGGCTGTTCTTC CASSLALAPQGGLFF TRBD2 TRBJ2-1 TRBV7-9 few
TGTGCCAGCAGCCTACAAACGGACGGGAACACCGGGGAGCTGTTTTTT CASSLQTDGNTGELFF . TRBJ2-2 TRBV13 .
TGTGCCAGCAGCCAAGCCACTGGACAGGGCGGTCAGCCCCAGCATTTT CASSQATGQGGQPQHF TRBD1 TRBJ1-5 TRBV4-2 .
TGCGCCAGCAGCGGAGGATCTGGGGCCAACGTCCTGACTTTC CASSGGSGANVLTF . TRBJ2-6 TRBV5-1 .
TGTGCCTCCGGGGCTCGGGTCGACGAGCAGTACTTC CASGARVDEQYF . TRBJ2-7 TRBV9 .
TGTGCCAGCAGCCCATTGCAGGGCCGCACAGATACGCAGTATTTT CASSPLQGRTDTQYF . TRBJ2-3 TRBV11-2 .
TGTGCCAGCAGTTACGGGAGGTCCTACAATGAGCAGTTCTTC CASSYGRSYNEQFF . TRBJ2-1 TRBV6-6 .
TGTGCCAGCAATAGTAGAAGGGACACTGAAGCTTTCTTT CASNSRRDTEAFF . TRBJ1-1 TRBV2 .
TGTGCCAGCAGTGAAGGACAGGGACCCACAGATACGCAGTATTTT CASSEGQGPTDTQYF TRBD1 TRBJ2-3 TRBV6-4 once
TGCGCCAGCAGCCAACGATATCTAGGGGTGAACACCGGGGAGCTGTTTTTT CASSQRYLGVNTGELFF . TRBJ2-2 TRBV4-1 .
TGTGCCAGCAGCAACCAGGGGGGCCTCACAGATACGCAGTATTTT CASSNQGGLTDTQYF . TRBJ2-3 TRBV5-4 .
TGTGCCAGCAGCCCTAGCCGGACAGGGGGCGGGGATGAGCAGTTCTTC CASSPSRTGGGDEQFF TRBD1 TRBJ2-1 TRBV7-8 .
TGCGCCAGCAGCTCCGGGACAGGGGTTTATGGTTCACCCCTCCACTTT CASSSGTGVYGSPLHF TRBD1 TRBJ1-6 TRBV5-1 .